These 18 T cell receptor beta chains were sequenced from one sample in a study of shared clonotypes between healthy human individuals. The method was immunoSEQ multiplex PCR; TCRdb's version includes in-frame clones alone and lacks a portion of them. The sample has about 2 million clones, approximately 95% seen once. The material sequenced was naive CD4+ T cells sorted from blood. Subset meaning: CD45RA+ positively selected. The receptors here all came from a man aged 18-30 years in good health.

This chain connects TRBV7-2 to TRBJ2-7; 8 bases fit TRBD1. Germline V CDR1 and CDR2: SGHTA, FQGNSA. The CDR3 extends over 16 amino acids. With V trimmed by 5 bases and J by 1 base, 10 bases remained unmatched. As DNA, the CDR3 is TGTGCCAGCAGCCCTAGGACAGGGTCGTTTTCCTACGAGCAGTACTTC. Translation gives CASSPRTGSFSYEQYF.

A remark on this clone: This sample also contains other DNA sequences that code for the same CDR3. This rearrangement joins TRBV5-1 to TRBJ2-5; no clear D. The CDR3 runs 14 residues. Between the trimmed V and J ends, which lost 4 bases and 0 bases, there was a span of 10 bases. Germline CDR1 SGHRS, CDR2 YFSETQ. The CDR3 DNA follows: TGCGCCAGCAGCCCCGCAGGCAACCAAGAGACCCAGTACTTC. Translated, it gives CASSPAGNQETQYF. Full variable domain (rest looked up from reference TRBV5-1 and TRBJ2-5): KAGVTQTPRYLIKTRGQQVTLSCSPISGHRSVSWYQQTPGQGLQFLFEYFSETQRNKGNFPGRFSGRQFSNSRSEMNVSTLELGDSALYLCASSPAGNQETQYFGPGTRLLVL.

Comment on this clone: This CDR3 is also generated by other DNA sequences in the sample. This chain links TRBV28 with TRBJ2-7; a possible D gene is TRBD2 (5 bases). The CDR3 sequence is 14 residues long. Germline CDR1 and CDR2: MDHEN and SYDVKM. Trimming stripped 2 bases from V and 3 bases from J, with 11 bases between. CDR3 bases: TGTGCCAGCAGTTTACGGGGAATCCTCTACGAGCAGTACTTC. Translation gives CASSLRGILYEQYF.

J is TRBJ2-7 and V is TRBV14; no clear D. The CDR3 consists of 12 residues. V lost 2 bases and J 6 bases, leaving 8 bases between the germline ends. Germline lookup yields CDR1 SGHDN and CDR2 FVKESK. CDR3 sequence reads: CASSQIPGEQYF. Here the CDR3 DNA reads TGTGCCAGCAGCCAAATCCCTGGCGAGCAGTACTTC.

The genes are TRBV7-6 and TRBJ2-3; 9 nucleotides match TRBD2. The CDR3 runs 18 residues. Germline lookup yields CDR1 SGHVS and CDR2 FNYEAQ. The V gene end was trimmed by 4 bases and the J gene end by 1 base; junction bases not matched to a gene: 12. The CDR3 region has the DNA TGTGCCAGCAGCTCCCCGGCCCTGGCTAGCGGGGGCACAGATACGCAGTATTTT. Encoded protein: CASSSPALASGGTDTQYF.

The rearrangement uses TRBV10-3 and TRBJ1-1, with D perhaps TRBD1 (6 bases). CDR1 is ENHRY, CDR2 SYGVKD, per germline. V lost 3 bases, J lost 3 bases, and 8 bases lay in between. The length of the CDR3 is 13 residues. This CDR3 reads CAISDDRYTEAFF. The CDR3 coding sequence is TGTGCCATCAGTGACGACAGGTACACTGAAGCTTTCTTT.

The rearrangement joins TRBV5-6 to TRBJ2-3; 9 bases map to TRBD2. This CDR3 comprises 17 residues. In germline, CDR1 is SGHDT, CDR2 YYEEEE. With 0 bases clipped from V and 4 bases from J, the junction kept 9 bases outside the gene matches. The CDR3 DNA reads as TGTGCCAGCAGCTTGGCCTTAGCGGGGGTGTCCGCAGATACGCAGTATTTT. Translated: CASSLALAGVSADTQYF.

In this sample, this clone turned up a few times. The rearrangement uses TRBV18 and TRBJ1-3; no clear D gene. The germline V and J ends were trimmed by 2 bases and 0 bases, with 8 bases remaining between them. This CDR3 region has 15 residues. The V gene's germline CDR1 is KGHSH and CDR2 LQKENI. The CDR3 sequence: CASSPIEASGNTIYF. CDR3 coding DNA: TGTGCCAGCTCACCAATTGAGGCCTCTGGAAACACCATATATTTT.

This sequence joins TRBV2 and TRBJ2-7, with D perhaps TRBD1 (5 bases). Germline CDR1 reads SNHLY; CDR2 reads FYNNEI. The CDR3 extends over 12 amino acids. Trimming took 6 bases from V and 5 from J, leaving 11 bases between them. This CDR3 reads CASRQGRDEQYF. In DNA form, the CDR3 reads TGTGCCAGCAGGCAGGGTAGGGACGAGCAGTACTTC. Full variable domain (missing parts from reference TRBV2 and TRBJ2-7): EPEVTQTPSHQVTQMGQEVILRCVPISNHLYFYWYRQILGQKVEFLVSFYNNEISEKSEIFDDQFSVERPDGSNFTLKIRSTKLEDSAMYFCASRQGRDEQYFGPGTRLTVT.

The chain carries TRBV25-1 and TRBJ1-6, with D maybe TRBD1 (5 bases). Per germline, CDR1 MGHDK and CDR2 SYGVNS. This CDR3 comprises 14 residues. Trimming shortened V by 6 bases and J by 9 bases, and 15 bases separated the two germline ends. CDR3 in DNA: TGTGCCAGCAGCCAAGGGGACCTTAGTTCACCCCTCCACTTT. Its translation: CASSQGDLSSPLHF.

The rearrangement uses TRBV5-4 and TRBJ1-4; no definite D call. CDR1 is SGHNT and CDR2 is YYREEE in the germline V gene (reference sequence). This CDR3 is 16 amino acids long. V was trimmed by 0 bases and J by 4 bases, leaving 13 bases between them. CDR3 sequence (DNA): TGTGCCAGCAGCTTGGGCGGTCAGACACATAATGAAAAACTGTTTTTT. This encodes CASSLGGQTHNEKLFF.

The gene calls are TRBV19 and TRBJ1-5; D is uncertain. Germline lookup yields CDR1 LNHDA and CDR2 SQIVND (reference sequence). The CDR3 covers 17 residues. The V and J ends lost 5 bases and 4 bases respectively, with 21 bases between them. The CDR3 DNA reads TGTGCCAGTAGTCGAGTAATGGTAGGAGGGCTTAATCAGCCCCAGCATTTT. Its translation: CASSRVMVGGLNQPQHF.

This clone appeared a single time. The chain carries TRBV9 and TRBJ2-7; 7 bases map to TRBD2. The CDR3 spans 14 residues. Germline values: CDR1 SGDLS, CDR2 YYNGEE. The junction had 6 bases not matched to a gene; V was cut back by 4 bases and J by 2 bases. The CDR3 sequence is CASSITSVAYEQYF. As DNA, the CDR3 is TGTGCCAGCAGCATTACTAGCGTCGCCTACGAGCAGTACTTC.

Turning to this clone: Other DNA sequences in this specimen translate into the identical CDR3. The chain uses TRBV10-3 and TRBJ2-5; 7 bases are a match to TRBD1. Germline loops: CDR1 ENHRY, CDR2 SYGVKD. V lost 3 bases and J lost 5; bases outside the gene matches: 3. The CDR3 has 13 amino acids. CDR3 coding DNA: TGTGCCATCAGTGAAAGGGGGCGGGAGACCCAGTACTTC. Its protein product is CAISERGRETQYF.

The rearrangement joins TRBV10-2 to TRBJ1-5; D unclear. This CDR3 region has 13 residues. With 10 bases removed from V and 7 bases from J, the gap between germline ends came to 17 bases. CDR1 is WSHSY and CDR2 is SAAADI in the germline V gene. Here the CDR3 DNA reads TGCGCCAACCCCGGGGATGAGGAACAGCCCCAGCATTTT. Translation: CANPGDEEQPQHF.

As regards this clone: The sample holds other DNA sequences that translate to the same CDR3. Here the CDR3 reads CAWSVSGEKLFF. As DNA, the CDR3 is TGTGCCTGGAGTGTATCTGGTGAAAAACTGTTTTTT. The gene calls are TRBV30 and TRBJ1-4; D is ambiguous. The V end lost 0 bases, the J end lost 7 bases, and 6 bases lay between the germline ends. Germline values: CDR1 GTSNPN, CDR2 SVGIG (reference sequence). The CDR3 contains 12 residues.

The chain's CDR3 is CASSLDTGRGTEAFF. The CDR3 nucleotides read TGCGCCAGCAGCTTGGATACGGGGCGTGGAACTGAAGCTTTCTTT. V usage is TRBV5-1 and J usage is TRBJ1-1; TRBD1 is a possible D gene (5 bases). V lost 0 bases, J lost 5 bases, and 14 bases lay in between. Looked up from germline, CDR1 is SGHRS and CDR2 is YFSETQ. The CDR3 consists of 15 residues.

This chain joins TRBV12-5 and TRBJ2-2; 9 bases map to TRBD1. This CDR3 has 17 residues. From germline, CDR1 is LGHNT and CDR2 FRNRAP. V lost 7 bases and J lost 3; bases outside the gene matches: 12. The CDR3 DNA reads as TGTGCTAGTGTGGGAGACGAGGGACAGGGATACACCGGGGAGCTGTTTTTT. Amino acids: CASVGDEGQGYTGELFF.